This entry concerns a single T cell receptor beta chain. Sequencing used immunoSEQ multiplex PCR; TCRdb keeps in-frame clones, though not all of them. The data contain 68,000 or so clones, more than 80% of them singletons. These data come from a study of T cell changes during pregnancy in multiple sclerosis. Germline-derived CDR1 and CDR2 are LGHNA and YSLEER. Trimming took 4 bases from V and 6 from J; bases not matched to a gene: 5. This CDR3 has 13 residues. The material sequenced was peripheral blood, taken in the second trimester of pregnancy. The TCR originated in a female donor with multiple sclerosis, enrolled in a pregnancy study. This sequence joins TRBV4-3 and TRBJ1-2; 7 positions match TRBD1. In DNA, the CDR3 is TGCGCCAGCAGCCGGACAGGCGAGAATGGCTACACCTTC. Translating gives CASSRTGENGYTF.